This T cell receptor (beta chain) was captured in a study of PD-1 blockade in classical Hodgkin lymphoma (TCRdb year 2020). About the investigation overall: Nivolumab dosing was 3 mg/kg intravenously every 2 weeks, continuing until either disease progression or unacceptable toxicity. The study used CyTOF and TCR beta sequencing to define a peripheral blood immune signature of response to PD-1 blockade in classical Hodgkin lymphoma. The study at large found these results: The study was restricted to a single clinical trial cohort, and the causes of repertoire differences, possibly disease activity or prior therapy, were left undefined. Lower diversity was seen in patients whose nivolumab began less than 1 year after ASCT, and these patients were left out of later analyses so that immune reconstitution would not confound the results. Baseline TCR diversity was reported to be lower in newly diagnosed patients than in healthy donors and to be lower still in relapsed/refractory patients. Among trial patients, those achieving complete response had baseline diversity similar to that of newly diagnosed patients, while diversity was significantly lower in partial responders and progressors. By C4D1, a significant rise was seen in CD4+ TCR diversity but not in CD8+ TCR diversity (p=0.0027 vs p=0.16), and the rise was most apparent among complete responders (p=0.02).

The Qiagen DNeasy kit was used to extract genomic DNA from unsorted PBMCs and from the negatively selected CD4+ and CD8+ fractions. Amplification of TCR beta CDR3 regions was done by immunoSEQ multiplex PCR with primers that anneal to V and J segments. A synthetic immune receptor repertoire was used to minimize amplification bias, and remaining bias was computationally removed after sequencing. In the source study's methods: Custom Python scripts were used to quantify repertoire diversity as the Shannon entropy index. Unsorted, CD4+ and CD8+ repertoires were analyzed separately, except in combined analyses where CD4+ and CD8+ sequences were merged in silico. Clonal expansion was defined as a frequency increase of at least 2-fold after treatment compared with C1D1, and clones undetected at baseline were assigned a pseudocount of 0.5. Clones with 0 or 1 copy at C1D1 were defined as singleton clones, while clones with 2 or more copies were defined as non-singleton clones. By matching protein sequences in sorted samples from the same patient, clones expanded in unsorted samples were annotated as CD4+, CD8+ or unknown. Diversity changes from C1D1 to C4D1 were tested in paired samples using Wilcoxon tests. TCRdb's version of the immuneACCESS table is confined to in-frame rearrangements and falls short of the full clone set. An unresolved V gene accounts for under half of the shortfall where checked; the remainder is of unknown origin. Clonal size and the V and J genes are those of that table, whereas D and trimming came from the DNA. In all, the sample holds about 27,000 clones, and over 60% of those were seen once. In total, the top ten clones hold over 2% of the sample.

Reading the germline V gene (reference sequence) gives CDR1 MNHNY and CDR2 SVGAGI. The CDR3, from cysteine to phenylalanine, totals 15 residues. Of the read, only the CDR3 DNA is kept; its 45 bases are in frame from base 1. V lost 1 base and J lost 4 bases, and the count of bases not matched to a germline gene is 1. This clone occurred a few times. The antigen it binds to is not known. There are no base qualities to consult, and no much larger clone falls within one base. In light of the paper, this sample's time point label describes: cycle 1 day 1 (C1D1), immediately before nivolumab initiation. Relapse after autologous stem cell transplantation had occurred in all trial patients, and cohorts A, B and C were distinguished by prior brentuximab vedotin exposure. Using a Miltenyi CD4+ T cell isolation kit, CD4+ T cells were purified from thawed PBMCs through magnetic negative selection. The trial cohort was composed of about 54 patients with relapsed/refractory classical Hodgkin lymphoma, for whom complete response, partial response or progressive disease was recorded as best overall response. Single-agent nivolumab was administered to trial patients in the multi-cohort phase II CheckMate 205 trial. An independent review committee assessed best overall response using the 2007 International Working Group response criteria. Trial PBMCs were collected immediately before nivolumab initiation (C1D1) and during therapy at cycle 2 day 1 and cycle 4 day 1. Peripheral blood was collected in 8 mL Vacutainer Cell Preparation Tubes, from which PBMCs were isolated by centrifugation and then cryopreserved. Purified CD4+ and CD8+ fractions were prepared only for cases with an additional available PBMC sample. On LS columns in a quadroMACS separator, the magnetically labelled cells were depleted, and the flow-through was collected as the purified fraction.

The rearranged chain carries TRBV6-6 and TRBJ1-1, with 12 bases matching TRBD1. The origin of this receptor is a human donor with classical Hodgkin lymphoma. Sequences were derived from CD4+ T cells from blood, sampled at baseline. The CDR3 protein is CASSYLGQGATEAFF. At the DNA level, the sequence is TGTGCCAGCAGTTACTTGGGACAGGGGGCCACTGAAGCTTTCTTT.